This T cell receptor (beta chain) was identified in a study of T cells in women clearing cervical HPV infection. This CDR3 spans 14 amino acids. CDR1 is ENHRY, CDR2 SYGVKD, per germline. Study-wide results and limits: Unknown T-cell numbers per sample may underlie the richness differences.

All participants had a single incident cervical HPV16 infection, and prevalent HPV16 infections were excluded. Average input was roughly 1,200 ng genomic DNA for immunoSEQ TCR beta CDR3 amplification. Assay: immunoSEQ multiplex PCR; the TCRdb copy retains only in-frame clones and omits some. Its clone listing holds tens of thousands of clones. As for this clone: Its antigen is unidentified. The CDR3 end lies 3 residues beyond the end of the read and is filled in from the germline J gene.

V gene TRBV10-3 combines with J gene TRBJ1-2, with D tentatively TRBD1 (5 bases). Specimen: blood buffy coat. This clonotype originated in a woman aged 18 to 75 with a cervical HPV16 infection that either progressed to CIN3+ or cleared (not recorded which). The CDR3 spells CAISASGATDTYTF. The CDR3 DNA, read in part, is TGTGCCATCAGTGCTAGCGGGGCGACAGATACC.